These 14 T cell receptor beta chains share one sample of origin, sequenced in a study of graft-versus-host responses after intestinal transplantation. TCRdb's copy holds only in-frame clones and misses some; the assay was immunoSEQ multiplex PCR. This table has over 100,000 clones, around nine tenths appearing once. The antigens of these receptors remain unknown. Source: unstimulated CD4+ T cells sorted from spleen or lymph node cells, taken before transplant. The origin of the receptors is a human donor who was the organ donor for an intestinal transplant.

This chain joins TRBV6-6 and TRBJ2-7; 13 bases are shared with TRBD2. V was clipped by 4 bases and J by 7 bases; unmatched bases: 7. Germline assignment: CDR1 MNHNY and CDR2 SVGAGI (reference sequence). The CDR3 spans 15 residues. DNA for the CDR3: TGTGCCAGCAGTTTGGGACTAGCGGGACCTAAAGAGCAGTACTTC. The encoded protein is CASSLGLAGPKEQYF.

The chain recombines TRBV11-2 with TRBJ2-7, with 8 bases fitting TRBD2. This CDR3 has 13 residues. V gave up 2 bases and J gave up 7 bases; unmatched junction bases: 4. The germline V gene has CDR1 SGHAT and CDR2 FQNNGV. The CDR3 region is CASSLLGRGEQYF. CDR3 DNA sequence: TGTGCCAGCAGCTTACTCGGGAGGGGGGAGCAGTACTTC.

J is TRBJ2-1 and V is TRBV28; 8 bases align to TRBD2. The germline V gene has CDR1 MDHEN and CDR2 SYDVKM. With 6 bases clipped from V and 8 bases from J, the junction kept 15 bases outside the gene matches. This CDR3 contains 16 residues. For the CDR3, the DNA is TGTGCCAGCAGCCCGAACGGAGCGGGAGAAATTGATGAGCAGTTCTTC. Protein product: CASSPNGAGEIDEQFF.

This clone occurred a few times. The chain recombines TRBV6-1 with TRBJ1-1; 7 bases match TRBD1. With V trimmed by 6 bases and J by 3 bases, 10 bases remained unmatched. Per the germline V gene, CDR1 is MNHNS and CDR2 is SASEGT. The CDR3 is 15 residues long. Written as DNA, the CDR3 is TGTGCCAGCAGGACCGAGGGGGCGGGGGACACTGAAGCTTTCTTT. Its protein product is CASRTEGAGDTEAFF.

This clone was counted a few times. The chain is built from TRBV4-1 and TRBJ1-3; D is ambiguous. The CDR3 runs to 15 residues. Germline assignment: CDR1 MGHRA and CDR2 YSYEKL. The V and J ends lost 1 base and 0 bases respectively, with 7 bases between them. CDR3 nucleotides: TGCGCCAGCAGCCAAGGAATCTACTCTGGAAACACCATATATTTT. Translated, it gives CASSQGIYSGNTIYF.

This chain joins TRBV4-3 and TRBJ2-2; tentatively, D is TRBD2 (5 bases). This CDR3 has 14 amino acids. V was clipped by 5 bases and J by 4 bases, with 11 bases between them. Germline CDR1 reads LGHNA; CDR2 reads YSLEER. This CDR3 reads CASSGSWSTGELFF. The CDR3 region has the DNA TGCGCCAGCAGCGGGAGTTGGAGCACCGGGGAGCTGTTTTTT.

The CDR3 sequence is CASSRQGGWAGELFF. CDR3 sequence (DNA): TGTGCCAGCAGTCGTCAGGGTGGCTGGGCCGGGGAGCTGTTTTTT. The chain is built from TRBV7-9 and TRBJ2-2; TRBD1 is a possible D gene (5 bases). The germline V gene encodes CDR1 SEHNR and CDR2 FQNEAQ (reference sequence). The CDR3 consists of 15 residues. V was shortened by 6 bases and J by 6 bases, with 17 bases between the two germline ends.

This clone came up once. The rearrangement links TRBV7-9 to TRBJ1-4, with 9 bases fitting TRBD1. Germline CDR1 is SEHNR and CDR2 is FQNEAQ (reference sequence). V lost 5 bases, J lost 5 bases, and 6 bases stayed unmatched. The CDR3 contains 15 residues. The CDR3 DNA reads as TGTGCCAGCAGCCACCGTGGACAGGGGAATGAAAAACTGTTTTTT. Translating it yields CASSHRGQGNEKLFF.

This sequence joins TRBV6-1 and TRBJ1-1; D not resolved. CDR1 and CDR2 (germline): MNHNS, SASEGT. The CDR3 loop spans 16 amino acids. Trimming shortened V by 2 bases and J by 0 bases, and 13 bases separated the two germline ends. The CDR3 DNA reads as TGTGCCAGCAGTGAAAGGTGGCGGATCATGAACACTGAAGCTTTCTTT. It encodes CASSERWRIMNTEAFF.

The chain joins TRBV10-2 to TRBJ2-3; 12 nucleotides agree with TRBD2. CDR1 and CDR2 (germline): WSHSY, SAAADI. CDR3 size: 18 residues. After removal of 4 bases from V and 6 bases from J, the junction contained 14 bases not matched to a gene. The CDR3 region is CASSAASRLAGVGDTQYF. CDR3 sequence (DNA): TGCGCCAGCAGTGCAGCAAGCAGACTAGCGGGAGTAGGGGATACGCAGTATTTT.

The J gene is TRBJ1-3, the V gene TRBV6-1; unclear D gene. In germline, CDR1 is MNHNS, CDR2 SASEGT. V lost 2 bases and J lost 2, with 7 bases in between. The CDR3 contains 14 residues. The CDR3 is CASSEWGTGNTIYF. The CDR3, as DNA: TGTGCCAGCAGTGAATGGGGAACTGGAAACACCATATATTTT.

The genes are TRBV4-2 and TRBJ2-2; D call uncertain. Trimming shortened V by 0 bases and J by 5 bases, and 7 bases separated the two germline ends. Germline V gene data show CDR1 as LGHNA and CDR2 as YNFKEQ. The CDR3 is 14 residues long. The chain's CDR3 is CASSQDERTGELFF. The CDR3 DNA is TGTGCCAGCAGCCAAGATGAGCGTACCGGGGAGCTGTTTTTT.

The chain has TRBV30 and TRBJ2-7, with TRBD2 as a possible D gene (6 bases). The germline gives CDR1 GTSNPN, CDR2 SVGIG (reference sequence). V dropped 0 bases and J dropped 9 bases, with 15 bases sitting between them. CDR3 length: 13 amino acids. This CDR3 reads CAWSVSGEHGQYF. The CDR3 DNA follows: TGTGCCTGGAGTGTTTCGGGGGAGCACGGGCAGTACTTC.

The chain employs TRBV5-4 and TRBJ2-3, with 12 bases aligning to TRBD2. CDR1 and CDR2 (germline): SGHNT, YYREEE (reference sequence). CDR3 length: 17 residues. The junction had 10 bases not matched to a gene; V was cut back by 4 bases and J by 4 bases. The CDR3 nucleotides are TGTGCCAGCAGCCCGGCGCGACTAGCGGGAGTACCAGATACGCAGTATTTT. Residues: CASSPARLAGVPDTQYF.